Shown below are 3 T cell receptor beta chains from a single sample sequenced in a study of shared clonotypes between healthy human individuals. Sequencing was performed with immunoSEQ multiplex PCR; in TCRdb, only in-frame clones are kept and a portion is missing. The sample lists a few million clones, more than 80% seen once, with 0.39% in the top ten. The material sequenced was naive CD4+ T cells from PBMCs. The subset is: CD45RA+ positively selected. The source of these receptors is a man between 18 and 29 years old in good health. Some clones in this sample may be carry-over from other donors' samples.

The chain carries TRBV7-3 and TRBJ1-2; no firm D call. Trimming stripped 5 bases from V and 3 bases from J, with 10 bases between. The CDR3 is 13 residues long. Germline-derived CDR1 and CDR2 are SGHTA and FQGTGA. CDR3 region: CASSETVDYGYTF. In DNA form, the CDR3 reads TGTGCCAGCAGCGAGACGGTTGACTATGGCTACACCTTC.

The chain links TRBV4-2 to TRBJ1-1; 7 bases align to TRBD1. Germline loops: CDR1 LGHNA, CDR2 YNFKEQ. The V and J ends lost 2 bases and 4 bases, in that order; junction bases with no gene match: 7. This CDR3 is built from 15 residues. The CDR3 coding sequence is TGTGCCAGCAGCCAACCAAACAGGGGTCGCACTGAAGCTTTCTTT. Protein sequence: CASSQPNRGRTEAFF.

The J gene is TRBJ2-3, the V gene TRBV28; 9 bases match TRBD2. The germline V gene encodes CDR1 MDHEN and CDR2 SYDVKM. The CDR3 totals 15 residues. The V gene end was trimmed by 7 bases and the J gene end by 1 base; junction bases not matched to a gene: 6. CDR3 loop: CASTLAGLGTDTQYF. The CDR3 DNA is TGTGCCAGCACCCTAGCGGGGCTAGGCACAGATACGCAGTATTTT.